This TCR beta chain emerged from a study of identical twins. Study-wide findings and caveats: Surplus twin overlap in beta out-of-frame sequences was less pronounced.

This clonotype appeared a few times. Its antigen is still unknown. The CDR3 totals 13 residues. The V and J ends lost 6 bases and 8 bases respectively, with 16 bases between them. Via MiXCR, TCRdb re-called the 5' RACE reads, giving one row per CDR3 protein. Of roughly 720,000 distinct CDR3 sequences in the sample, over 15% were seen once. This sample was shared with a second study, whose subject was T cells expressing NK-cell markers.

The source material was PBMCs. The gene calls are TRBV12-3 or TRBV12-4 and TRBJ1-2, with a possible D match to TRBD1 (5 bases). The TCR comes from a woman aged 18-29 years in good health. The DNA of the CDR3 is TGTGCCAGCAGACCCCTGGCGGGGCGAGGCTACACCTTC. It is translated as CASRPLAGRGYTF.